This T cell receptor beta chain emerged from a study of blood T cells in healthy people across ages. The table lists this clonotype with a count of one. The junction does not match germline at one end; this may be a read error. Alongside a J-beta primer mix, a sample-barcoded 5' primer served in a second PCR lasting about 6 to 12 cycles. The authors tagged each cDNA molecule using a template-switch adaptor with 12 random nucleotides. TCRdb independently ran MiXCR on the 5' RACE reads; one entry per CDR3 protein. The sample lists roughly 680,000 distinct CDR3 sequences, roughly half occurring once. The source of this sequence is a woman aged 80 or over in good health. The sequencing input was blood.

The CDR3 coding sequence is TGTGCCTGCAGCGCGCCGGGACTGAGCACAGATACGCAGTATTTT. Translation: CACSAPGLSTDTQYF. The chain links TRBV14 to TRBJ2-3; D might be TRBD2 (6 bases). The CDR3 covers 15 residues. Germline V gives CDR1 SGHDN, CDR2 FVKESK.